The clone carrying this T cell receptor beta chain occurred once. The antigen is not known. Deletions cut 3 bases from V and 5 bases from J, with 10 bases between. Germline CDR1 GTSNPN, CDR2 SVGIG (reference sequence). CDR3 size: 12 residues. Here immunoSEQ multiplex PCR was the method, and the copy in TCRdb shows in-frame clones only, minus some. This sample has more than 50,000 clones, with about 87% found just once. This record comes from a study of OX40 agonist ivuxolimab in advanced cancers. About the research overall: Patients were infused with ivuxolimab every 2 weeks at 0.01 to 10 mg/kg. Among those treated, three patients had partial responses, one with hepatocellular carcinoma and two with cutaneous melanoma. Age averaged about 62 years (range roughly 20 to 90), and less than 85% were male. Study-wide results and caveats: Dose levels from 0.1 to 3.0 mg/kg saw CD4+ and CD8+ blood T cells expand clonally by week 6.

This chain connects TRBV30 to TRBJ2-5; D not resolved. The specimen comprised CD4+ or CD8+ T cells sorted from blood, sampled in a trial of the OX40 agonist ivuxolimab. The source is an adult with an advanced solid tumor such as melanoma, head and neck, liver or kidney cancer. This CDR3 reads CAWSALRETQYF. DNA for the CDR3: TGTGCCTGGAGCGCATTGAGGGAGACCCAGTACTTC. The full variable domain, completed using reference TRBV30 and TRBJ2-5, is SQTIHQWPATLVQPVGSPLSLECTVEGTSNPNLYWYRQAAGRGLQLLFYSVGIGQISSEVPQNLSASRPQDRQFILSSKKLLLSDSGFYLCAWSALRETQYFGPGTRLLVL.